The 5 T cell receptor beta chains presented below share a single source sample, sequenced in a study of blood T cells in healthy people across ages. Together with a sample-barcoded 5' primer, a J-beta primer mix was included in a second PCR lasting about 7 to 11 cycles. TCRdb reprocessed the 5' RACE reads via MiXCR and lists one record per CDR3 protein. This table has hundreds of thousands of distinct CDR3 sequences, roughly half appearing once. Sequenced: blood. Receptors originate from a woman at least 80 years old in good health.

This chain joins TRBV29-1 and TRBJ2-7; D might be TRBD1 or TRBD2, each matching 5 bases. Germline CDR1 SQVTM, CDR2 ANQGSEA. The CDR3 contains 16 residues. The V gene lost 2 bases and the J gene lost 1 base, with 18 bases spanning the gap. CDR3 protein: CSVEPLLGTGSYEQYF. CDR3 coding DNA: TGCAGCGTTGAACCTTTACTCGGGACCGGGTCCTACGAGCAGTACTTC.

In this sample, this clonotype turned up many times. The V call is TRBV12-3 or TRBV12-4, the J call TRBJ2-1; D possibly uses TRBD1 or TRBD2 (6 bases each). The V and J ends lost 6 bases and 5 bases respectively, with 17 bases between them. This CDR3 has 15 amino acids. CDR3 residues: CASSLMGGIHNEQFF. The DNA for the CDR3 is TGTGCCAGCAGCCTTATGGGGGGCATCCACAATGAGCAGTTCTTC.

This clonotype was counted many times. V gene TRBV20-1 combines with J gene TRBJ2-7; D possibly corresponds to TRBD1 (6 bases). CDR3 length: 12 residues. Trimming cost V 7 bases and J 6 bases, with 16 bases left between them. CDR1 is DFQATT, CDR2 SNEGSKA, per germline (reference sequence). In nucleotides, the CDR3 is TGCAGTGTCCAACAGGGATTCCGCGAGCAGTACTTC. Protein sequence: CSVQQGFREQYF.

This clonotype was counted once. V usage is TRBV7-9 and J usage is TRBJ2-3; either TRBD1 or TRBD2 may fit D (5 bases each). Germline V gene data show CDR1 as SEHNR and CDR2 as FQNEAQ (reference sequence). V was clipped by 7 bases and J by 0 bases, with 17 bases between them. This CDR3 has 16 amino acids. CDR3 protein: CASTLLGTSSTDTQYF. The CDR3, as DNA: TGTGCCAGCACCCTTTTAGGGACGTCTAGCACAGATACGCAGTATTTT.

Worth noting for this clonotype: A far larger clone is one base from this, pointing to a likely read error. The chain carries TRBV12-3 or TRBV12-4 and TRBJ2-4, with 7 nucleotides matching TRBD1. The ends lost 5 bases at V and 15 bases at J; junction bases unmatched: 13. This CDR3 has 13 residues. CDR3 amino acids: CASSPGQAYERYF. CDR3 sequence (DNA): TGTGCCAGCAGTCCTGGACAGGCCTACGAGCGGTACTTC.